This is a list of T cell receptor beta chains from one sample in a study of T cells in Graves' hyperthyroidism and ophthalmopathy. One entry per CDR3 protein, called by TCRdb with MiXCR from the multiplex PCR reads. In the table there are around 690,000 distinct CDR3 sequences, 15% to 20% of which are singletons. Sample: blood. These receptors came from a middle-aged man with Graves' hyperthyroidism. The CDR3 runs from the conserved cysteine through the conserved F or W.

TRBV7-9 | CAATGGSTNEKLFF
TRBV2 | CASSEGRYSNQPQHF
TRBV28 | CASSSDRVIYGYTF
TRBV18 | CASSLPGHTGELFF
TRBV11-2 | CASSLGTVWIGDTEAFF
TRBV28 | CASSDAPGQGKHEQFF
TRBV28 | CASSITSGLYEQYF
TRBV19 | CASSISVGVRNEQFF
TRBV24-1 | CATSDFPAGEGTGELFF
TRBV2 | CASSETSGRREQFF
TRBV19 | CASSLTPAEQFF
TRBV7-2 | CASSLVGGWTVTTDTQYF
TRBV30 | CAWSALRLAGSSGANVLTF
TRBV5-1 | CASRPTGLDIDEQFF
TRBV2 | CAQGAESYGYTF
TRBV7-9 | CASSLTGDTIYF
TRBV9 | CASSVALAGNPLNEQFF
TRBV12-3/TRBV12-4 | CASSLTRDAEQYF
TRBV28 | CASSLSLGQSSYEQYF
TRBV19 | CASSTWEYSNQPQHF
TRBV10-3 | CAIRDFRESTDTQYF
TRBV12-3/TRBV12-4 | CASSLETGISEQYF
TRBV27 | CASSFLLGTSPGGANVLTF
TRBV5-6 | CASSPEGERGFYGYTF
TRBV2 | CASSQGQANEKLFF
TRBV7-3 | CASSQTGYYNSPLHF
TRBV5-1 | CASSLATSGLDNEQFF
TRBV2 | CASKLPTGAYEQYF
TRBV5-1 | CASSQGVDQPQHF
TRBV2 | CASSEEAGSTDTQYF
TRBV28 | CASSFGAGINEQYF
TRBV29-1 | CSVEDSWTSGDSYNEQFF
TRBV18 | CASSPPVASGNTDTQYF
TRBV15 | CATSNLDRESSYEQYF
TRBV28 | CASMSSYSNYGYTF
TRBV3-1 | CASSQRPNKDYEQYF
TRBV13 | CASSLAGNQETQYF
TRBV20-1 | CSARSDRGWENTIYF
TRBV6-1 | CASRDTGSSYNSPLHF
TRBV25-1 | CASSDQRRDSRTGCTF
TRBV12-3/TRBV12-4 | CASTFREPSSYNEQFF
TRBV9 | CASSRQGYWEETQYF
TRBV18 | CASSPGEGHSPLHF
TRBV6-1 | CASSEEAGGPYEQYF
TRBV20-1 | CSASDNPYEQYF
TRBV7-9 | CASSLAGGRSYNEQFF
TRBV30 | CAWSLGGKWSEQFF
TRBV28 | CASREMSNTGELFF
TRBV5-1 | CASRPVRERNEQFF
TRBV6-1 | CASTIISTAGAEAFF
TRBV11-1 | CASSFLKGGRIDTQYF
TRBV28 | CASSRTGENYGYTF
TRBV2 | CASSGQGGYEQYF
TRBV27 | CASLPAGEEDTQYF
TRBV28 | CASSPTAVIAKNIQYF